The T cell receptor beta chain under discussion was sequenced for a study of CD8 T cells in Susac syndrome. Sequencing of TCR beta was undertaken in CD8+ and CD4+ T cells derived from blood. FACS was used to enrich TEMRA cells, whereas the CD8+ and CD4+ T cells were obtained by negative isolation. CDR1 and CDR2 (germline): ENHRY, SYGVKD. The CDR3 totals 17 residues. The V segment lost 6 bases and the J segment 1 base; nucleotides outside the gene matches: 6. The RNA input was roughly 0.45 to 1 ug, and it was reverse transcribed with random hexamers. Via MiXCR, TCRdb re-called the immunoSEQ multiplex PCR reads, giving one row per CDR3 protein. The data hold 120,000 or so distinct CDR3 sequences, with roughly 94% observed a single time.

Sequenced: CD4+ T cells from PBMCs. The source is a human donor with multiple sclerosis. The chain joins TRBV10-3 to TRBJ2-3; 14 nucleotides line up with TRBD2. The CDR3 DNA reads TGTGCCATCAGCGCGGGACTAGCGGGAGCAGGCACAGATACGCAGTATTTT. It yields the protein CAISAGLAGAGTDTQYF.